These 16 T cell receptor beta chains originate from one sample sequenced in a study of Tregs in tolerant kidney transplant recipients. Assay used: immunoSEQ multiplex PCR; TCRdb lists only in-frame clones, some missing. The table includes approximately 98,000 clones, 90% detected once. The source was CD4+ T cells from blood, collected before the transplant. Source of these receptors: a human donor who received a combined kidney and bone marrow transplant.

The chain couples TRBV6-6 to TRBJ1-1, with 7 positions matching TRBD1. There are 14 residues in the CDR3. V shed 6 bases, J shed 4 bases, and the junction held 8 bases outside the gene matches. Germline assignment: CDR1 MNHNY and CDR2 SVGAGI (reference sequence). CDR3 DNA: TGTGCCAGCAGGAGAGGGGACAGAGGCACTGAAGCTTTCTTT. Translating gives CASRRGDRGTEAFF.

The V call is TRBV18, the J call TRBJ2-3, with TRBD2 identical over 10 bases. Germline assignment: CDR1 KGHSH and CDR2 LQKENI. After removal of 4 bases from V and 0 bases from J, the junction contained 1 base not matched to a gene. This CDR3 is built from 15 residues. The CDR3 spells CASSRTSGSTDTQYF. CDR3 DNA: TGTGCCAGCTCACGGACTAGCGGTAGCACAGATACGCAGTATTTT.

The chain links TRBV25-1 to TRBJ2-3, with TRBD2 as a possible D gene (6 bases). V was clipped by 4 bases and J by 2 bases, with 16 bases between them. The germline CDR1 and CDR2 sequences are MGHDK and SYGVNS. The CDR3 consists of 16 residues. The CDR3 region has the DNA TGTGCCAGCAGTGGTCAATTGGAGGGGTTCACAGATACGCAGTATTTT. It specifies CASSGQLEGFTDTQYF.

V and J are TRBV25-1 and TRBJ2-7; possibly TRBD2 for D (6 bases). V lost 5 bases and J 4 bases, leaving 12 bases between the germline ends. The CDR3 covers 13 residues. Germline loops: CDR1 MGHDK, CDR2 SYGVNS. For the CDR3, the DNA is TGTGCCAGCAGTCATACTGGGGGGTACGAGCAGTACTTC. This sequence encodes CASSHTGGYEQYF.

The chain carries TRBV11-2 and TRBJ2-1, with 9 bases that match TRBD2. V shed 3 bases, J shed 6 bases, and the junction held 3 bases outside the gene matches. The CDR3 loop spans 14 amino acids. The germline V gene has CDR1 SGHAT and CDR2 FQNNGV. The CDR3 region has the DNA TGTGCCAGCAGCTTGGGACTAGCAGTCAATGAGCAGTTCTTC. As protein: CASSLGLAVNEQFF.

The chain is built from TRBV29-1 and TRBJ2-3; 7 nucleotides line up with TRBD1. J gave up 1 base and V 8 bases, and 3 bases lay outside the gene matches. CDR3 size: 12 residues. Germline CDR1 reads SQVTM; CDR2 reads ANQGSEA. The DNA for the CDR3 is TGCAGCACAGGACAGGGCACAGATACGCAGTATTTT. Translated, it gives CSTGQGTDTQYF.

This chain joins TRBV2 and TRBJ2-7, with TRBD1 identical over 10 bases. This CDR3 has 13 amino acids. The germline CDR1 and CDR2 sequences are SNHLY and FYNNEI. V shed 6 bases, J shed 3 bases, and the junction held 2 bases outside the gene matches. CDR3 region: CASSGQGGYEQYF. CDR3 DNA sequence: TGTGCCAGCAGCGGACAGGGGGGCTACGAGCAGTACTTC.

This chain joins TRBV5-1 and TRBJ2-7; 9 bases fit TRBD1. V trimming: 3 bases; J trimming: 6 bases; junction bases outside the gene matches: 7. The germline CDR1 and CDR2 sequences are SGHRS and YFSETQ. This CDR3 has 14 residues. The CDR3 DNA reads TGCGCCAGCAGCTACACAGGGGGCCCAGCCGAGCAGTACTTC. Translated: CASSYTGGPAEQYF.

The chain has TRBV6-5 and TRBJ1-2; TRBD1 aligns across 12 bases. Trimming removed 6 bases from V and 8 bases from J; junction bases left unmatched: 7. This CDR3 contains 14 residues. CDR1 is MNHEY and CDR2 is SVGAGI in the germline V gene. The CDR3 nucleotides are TGTGCCAGCAGGAGGGACAGGGGGCCAAACGGCTACACCTTC. This sequence encodes CASRRDRGPNGYTF.

V and J are TRBV5-5 and TRBJ2-7; D call uncertain. The germline CDR1 and CDR2 sequences are SGHKS and YYEKEE (reference sequence). The CDR3 has 15 amino acids. Between the trimmed V and J ends, which lost 0 bases and 0 bases, there was a span of 10 bases. Here the CDR3 reads CASSLGPTGSYEQYF. The CDR3 DNA reads as TGTGCCAGCAGCTTGGGGCCGACGGGCTCCTACGAGCAGTACTTC.

CDR3 bases: TGCAGCGTTGAACCGCCGGGGGGGACTGTTGGCGGGAGGATGAAAGCGGATACGCAGTATTTT. Its protein is CSVEPPGGTVGGRMKADTQYF. The V call is TRBV29-1, the J call TRBJ2-3; TRBD2 matches 8 bases. Trimming at V came to 2 bases and at J to 6 bases, leaving 28 bases not matched to a gene. The CDR3 totals 21 residues. Looked up from germline, CDR1 is SQVTM and CDR2 is ANQGSEA.

J is TRBJ1-4 and V is TRBV4-2; possible D gene TRBD1, 5 bases. The CDR3 covers 15 residues. Germline V gene sequence: CDR1 LGHNA, CDR2 YNFKEQ. Between the trimmed V and J ends, which lost 4 bases and 0 bases, there was a span of 9 bases. CDR3 protein: CASSPETATNEKLFF. The CDR3 coding sequence is TGTGCCAGCAGCCCGGAGACAGCAACTAATGAAAAACTGTTTTTT.

This clone has a handful of counts. The chain joins TRBV2 to TRBJ1-2; no clear D gene. The V gene's germline CDR1 is SNHLY and CDR2 FYNNEI. CDR3 length: 13 amino acids. The V and J ends lost 6 bases and 2 bases respectively, with 10 bases between them. This CDR3 reads CASSQRENYGYTF. DNA for the CDR3: TGTGCCAGCAGCCAGCGGGAGAACTATGGCTACACCTTC.

The chain links TRBV7-2 to TRBJ2-7, with TRBD2 matching 7 bases. CDR3 size: 15 residues. J lost 0 bases, V lost 0 bases, and 2 bases had no gene match. Per germline, CDR1 SGHTA and CDR2 FQGNSA. As DNA, the CDR3 is TGTGCCAGCAGCTTAGCCGGGGGGAGCTCCTACGAGCAGTACTTC. It specifies CASSLAGGSSYEQYF.

The chain links TRBV11-2 to TRBJ1-5; 10 nucleotides align to TRBD1. CDR3 length: 16 amino acids. V trimming: 5 bases; J trimming: 3 bases; junction bases outside the gene matches: 7. The germline V gene encodes CDR1 SGHAT and CDR2 FQNNGV. The CDR3 DNA sequence: TGTGCCAGCAGCCAGGACAGGGGGAGGGTCAATCAGCCCCAGCATTTT. Translating gives CASSQDRGRVNQPQHF.

The rearrangement joins TRBV2 to TRBJ1-5; TRBD1 is a possible D gene (6 bases). The CDR3 contains 14 residues. Germline loops: CDR1 SNHLY, CDR2 FYNNEI. Trimming cost V 8 bases and J 1 base, with 12 bases left between them. CDR3 sequence (DNA): TGTGCCAGCGGCCTACAGGGAAGCAATCAGCCCCAGCATTTT. This codes for CASGLQGSNQPQHF.